The clone carrying this TCR beta chain was counted only a few times. The antigen remains unidentified. With around 450 ng total RNA as template and a constant-region primer, TCR beta cDNA was made. Amplification in three nested multiplex PCR rounds with slightly modified ARM-PCR gave rise to TCR beta libraries. Two initial PCR rounds of about 10 cycles each paired TRBV1-TRBV30 forward primers with a C-beta reverse primer. TCRdb used MiXCR to reprocess the multiplex PCR reads, holding one entry per CDR3 protein. The sample contains around 330,000 distinct CDR3 sequences, less than 75% of which appear only once. The sample comes from a study of tumor-infiltrating lymphocytes in primary liver carcinoma. Across the whole study: Patients diagnosed with primary liver carcinoma received treatment through surgical resection. Roughly 3.65 to 7.5 million productive TCRbeta reads were obtained per sample, with similar numbers across tissue types.

Between the trimmed V and J ends, which lost 2 bases and 1 base, there was a span of 8 bases. Germline V gene data show CDR1 as LGHNT and CDR2 as FRNRAP. The CDR3 covers 14 residues. The study's findings and limits: Bulk unsorted samples prevented comparison of CD4+ and CD8+ repertoires. Tumors reached a significantly greater top-250-clone fraction than blood did (p = 0.039).

Germline DNA was extracted alongside blood RNA, which was obtained from unsorted whole blood. V is TRBV12-5 and J is TRBJ2-5, with unresolved D. Sequencing input: peripheral blood. The clonotype originates from a middle-aged man with primary liver carcinoma and hepatitis B virus infection. The CDR3 loop is CASGLWHLQETQYF. DNA for the CDR3: TGTGCTAGTGGTTTGTGGCATCTCCAAGAGACCCAGTACTTC.